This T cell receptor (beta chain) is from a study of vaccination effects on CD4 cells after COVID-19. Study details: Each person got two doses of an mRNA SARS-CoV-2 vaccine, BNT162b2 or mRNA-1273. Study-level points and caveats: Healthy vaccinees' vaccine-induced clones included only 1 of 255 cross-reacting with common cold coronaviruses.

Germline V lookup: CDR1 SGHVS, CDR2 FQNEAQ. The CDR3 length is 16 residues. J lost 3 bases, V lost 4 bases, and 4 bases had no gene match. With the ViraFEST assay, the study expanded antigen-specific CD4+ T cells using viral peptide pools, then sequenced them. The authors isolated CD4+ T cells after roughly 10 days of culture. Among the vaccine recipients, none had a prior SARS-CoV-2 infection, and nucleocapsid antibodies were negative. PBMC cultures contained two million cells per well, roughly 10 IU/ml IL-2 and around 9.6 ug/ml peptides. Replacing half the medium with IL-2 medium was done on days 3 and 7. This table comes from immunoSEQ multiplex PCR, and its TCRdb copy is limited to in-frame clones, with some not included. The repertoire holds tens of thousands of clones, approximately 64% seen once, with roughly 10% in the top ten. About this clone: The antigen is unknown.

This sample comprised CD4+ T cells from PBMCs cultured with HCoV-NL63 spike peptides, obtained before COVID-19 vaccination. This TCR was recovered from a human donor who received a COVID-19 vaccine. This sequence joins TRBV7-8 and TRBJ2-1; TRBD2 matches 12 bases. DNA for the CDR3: TGTGCCAGCAGCTCCGGACTAGCGGGATACTACAATGAGCAGTTCTTC. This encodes CASSSGLAGYYNEQFF.